This T cell receptor beta chain was recovered during a study of cytomegalovirus exposure and HLA in healthy donors. With V trimmed by 6 bases and J by 1 base, 8 bases remained unmatched. The CDR3 is 16 amino acids. From germline, CDR1 is SQVTM and CDR2 ANQGSEA. 13 Jbeta primers and 60 Vbeta primers were used for the PCR. The method was immunoSEQ multiplex PCR; TCRdb's version includes in-frame clones alone and lacks a portion of them. Of about 72,000 clones in the sample, approximately 80% were seen once. This clone was detected once. This clonotype originated in a man aged 35-49 years in good health and CMV-seronegative. The rearrangement uses TRBV29-1 and TRBJ2-2; 10 bases are a match to TRBD2. The sequencing input was PBMCs. Written as DNA, the CDR3 is TGCAGCGTGAGAAGCGGGGGGGCCGGGAACACCGGGGAGCTGTTTTTT. Its protein product is CSVRSGGAGNTGELFF.